The text below deals with one TCR beta chain. No antigen is known for it. The data were taken from a study of T-cell memory formation after mild COVID-19. About the research overall: TCR clusters were mostly donor specific. Study results and caveats: Later expanders leaned toward CD4+, whereas clones contracting from day 15 to 85 were balanced CD4/CD8.

TCRdb reanalysed the 5' RACE reads using MiXCR and keeps one entry per CDR3 protein. The top ten hold approximately 25% of the sample, which has 250,000 to 350,000 distinct CDR3 sequences, under 20% seen once. CDR1 is DFQATT, CDR2 SNEGSKA, per germline (reference sequence). The CDR3 has 12 amino acids. Trimming removed 1 base from V and 4 bases from J, with 7 bases in between. The clonotype comes from a man younger than 35 who had mild COVID-19 (a few samples of this study predate the infection). Cell type and time point are not known. The sequencing input was PBMCs or a T cell subset sorted from them (not recorded which). The chain couples TRBV20-1 to TRBJ2-5, with D maybe TRBD2 (5 bases). For the CDR3, the DNA is TGCAGTGCTAGAGCGGGGTCAGAGACCCAGTACTTC. Translating it yields CSARAGSETQYF.